The rows below give T cell receptor beta chains drawn from one sample of a study of blood T cell repertoires in COVID-19. Libraries were prepared by immunoSEQ multiplex PCR; TCRdb keeps only in-frame clonotypes and omits some of them. This table has around 450,000 clones, around 90% appearing once. The sequenced sample was PBMCs or T cells enriched from blood (not recorded which). The origin of the receptors is a woman between 18 and 29 years old who had recovered from COVID-19. CDR3s include the opening cysteine and the closing phenylalanine or tryptophan.

V	J	CDR3
TRBV19	TRBJ1-2	CASSKTGQGKFGYTF
TRBV27	TRBJ2-1	CASSLAGNEQFF
TRBV14	TRBJ2-2	CASSQSPGQALAGELFF
TRBV2	TRBJ1-4	CASSPLGAGNEKLFF
TRBV14	TRBJ1-1	CASSPQGHHPEAFF
TRBV6-5	TRBJ1-1	CASSADGETEAFF
TRBV19	TRBJ1-1	CASSMYVSPLRGTEAFF
TRBV21-1	TRBJ2-6	CASSKPPSDRGLSGANVLTF
TRBV4-2	TRBJ1-1	CASSQEGSGGGFITEAFF
TRBV6-5	TRBJ1-6	CASYTGGDSPLHF
TRBV28	TRBJ1-2	CASLEGRDGYTF
TRBV9	TRBJ2-3	CASSASGGAPDTQYF
TRBV5-5	TRBJ1-1	CASSYFRGRRGIMGTEAFF
TRBV5-1	TRBJ1-1	CASSLEPGLNTEAFF